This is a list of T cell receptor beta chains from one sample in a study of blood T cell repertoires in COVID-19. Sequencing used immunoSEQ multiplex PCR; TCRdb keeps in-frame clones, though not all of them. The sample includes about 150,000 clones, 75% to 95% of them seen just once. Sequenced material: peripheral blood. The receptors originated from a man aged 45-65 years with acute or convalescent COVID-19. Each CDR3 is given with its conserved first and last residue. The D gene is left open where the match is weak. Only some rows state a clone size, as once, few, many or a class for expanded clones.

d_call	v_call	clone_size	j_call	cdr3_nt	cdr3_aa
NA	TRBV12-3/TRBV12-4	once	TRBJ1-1	TGTGCCAGCAGTTTTCGTCGGTCTTATGAAGCTTTCTTT	CASSFRRSYEAFF
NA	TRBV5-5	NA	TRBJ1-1	TGTGCCAGCAGCTTGCGGGTGTTCACTGAAGCTTTCTTT	CASSLRVFTEAFF
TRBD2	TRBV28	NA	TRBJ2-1	TGTGCCAGCAGCAAAACCCTAGCGGCTTCCTACAATGAGCAGTTCTTC	CASSKTLAASYNEQFF
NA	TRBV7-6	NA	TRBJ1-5	TGTGCCAGCAGCTTGGCAACAAATCAGCCCCAGCATTTT	CASSLATNQPQHF
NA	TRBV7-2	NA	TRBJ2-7	TGTGCCAGCAGCAGAGGAGCAGAGCAGTACTTC	CASSRGAEQYF
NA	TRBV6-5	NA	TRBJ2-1	TGTGCCAGCAGAGCCCATGGTATGTCCTACAATGAGCAGTTCTTC	CASRAHGMSYNEQFF
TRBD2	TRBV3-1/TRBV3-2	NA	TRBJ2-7	TGTGCCAGCAGCCAAACTAGCGGGAGGGCCTACGAGCAGTACTTC	CASSQTSGRAYEQYF
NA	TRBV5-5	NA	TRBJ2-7	TGTGCCAGCACCTCTCTGCCTAGCCCCTGGTTCCATTACGAGCAGTACTTC	CASTSLPSPWFHYEQYF
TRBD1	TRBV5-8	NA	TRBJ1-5	TGTGCCAGCAGCTTTTGGTCGGGACAGGGGGCGGGTCAGCCCCAGCATTTT	CASSFWSGQGAGQPQHF
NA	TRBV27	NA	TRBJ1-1	TGTGCCAGCAGCCCTATGACAGGAATGAACACTGAAGCTTTCTTT	CASSPMTGMNTEAFF
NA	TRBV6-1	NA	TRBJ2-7	TGTGCCAGCAGTGAAAGTCCAGGAAGCTCCTACGAGCAGTACTTC	CASSESPGSSYEQYF
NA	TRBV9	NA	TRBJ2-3	TGTGCCAGCAGCGTAGATCTATCCGCAGATACGCAGTATTTT	CASSVDLSADTQYF